Listed here are 20 T cell receptor beta chains from one sample, sequenced in a study of T cells in localized non-small cell lung cancer (dated by TCRdb to the early 2020s). Receptors were amplified or captured by the immunoSEQ multiplex PCR assay. TCRdb mirrors the immuneACCESS table, restricted to in-frame sequences. Some clones are absent from its copies; in checked studies, under half trace to an unresolved V gene, and the reason for the others is unknown. The sample table lists 45,000 or so clones, 65% to 90% of them with a count of one. The ten largest clones capture approximately 17% of the sample. The sequencing here drew on peripheral blood mononuclear cells, taken before any cancer treatment. These receptors were obtained from a man between 35 and 75 years old with stage III lung adenocarcinoma.

This rearrangement joins TRBV28 to TRBJ2-3, with D tentatively TRBD2 (7 bases). V lost 2 bases and J 6 bases, leaving 12 bases between the germline ends. The CDR3 runs 14 residues. Germline lookup yields CDR1 MDHEN and CDR2 SYDVKM. DNA of the CDR3: TGTGCCAGCAGTTTAGGGGGGGCCCGGGATACGCAGTATTTT. It translates to CASSLGGARDTQYF.

The V gene is TRBV19, the J gene TRBJ2-3, with 9 positions matching TRBD2. V gave up 6 bases and J gave up 5 bases; unmatched junction bases: 15. This CDR3 spans 17 amino acids. From germline, CDR1 is LNHDA and CDR2 SQIVND (reference sequence). CDR3 sequence reads: CASSPSFSGGGVDTQYF. DNA for the CDR3: TGTGCCAGTAGCCCATCCTTTAGCGGGGGAGGGGTAGATACGCAGTATTTT.

The chain employs TRBV6-5 and TRBJ2-7; no reliable D call. The CDR3 contains 13 residues. The V end was cut by 2 bases, the J end by 5 bases, with 10 bases between. Germline V gene data show CDR1 as MNHEY and CDR2 as SVGAGI. The CDR3 is CASSYLRGNEQYF. The DNA for the CDR3 is TGTGCCAGCAGTTACCTTCGCGGAAACGAGCAGTACTTC.

The CDR3 here is CASSLGTPSYNEQFF. The CDR3 DNA reads as TGTGCCAGCAGTTTAGGGACCCCTTCGTACAATGAGCAGTTCTTC. The chain combines TRBV27 with TRBJ2-1, with D perhaps given as TRBD1 or TRBD2 (5 bases each). The CDR3 has 15 residues. Trimming removed 2 bases from V and 4 bases from J, with 12 bases in between. Looked up from germline, CDR1 is MNHEY and CDR2 is SMNVEV (reference sequence).

V and J are TRBV7-7 and TRBJ2-5, with TRBD2 matching 11 bases. Germline assignment: CDR1 SSHAT and CDR2 FNYEAQ (reference sequence). J lost 2 bases, V lost 0 bases, and 11 bases had no gene match. CDR3 length: 19 amino acids. In DNA, the CDR3 is TGTGCCAGCAGCTTAGCGAGTATCCATACTAGCGGGGGACAAGAGACCCAGTACTTC. Amino acids: CASSLASIHTSGGQETQYF.

This rearrangement joins TRBV15 to TRBJ2-3, with no clear D. The CDR3 sequence is 14 residues long. Germline CDR1 and CDR2: LNHNV and YYDKDF (reference sequence). V was cut by 0 bases and J by 3 bases, with 7 bases left in between. The CDR3 region is CATSRDRHTDTQYF. CDR3 nucleotides: TGTGCCACCAGCAGAGATCGACATACAGATACGCAGTATTTT.

V gene TRBV7-9 combines with J gene TRBJ2-3, with D unclear. V lost 4 bases, J lost 6 bases, and 8 bases lay in between. Germline-derived CDR1 and CDR2 are SEHNR and FQNEAQ (reference sequence). The CDR3 has 12 amino acids. The DNA for the CDR3 is TGTGCCAGCAGCTCAGACCAGGATACGCAGTATTTT. Protein sequence: CASSSDQDTQYF.

V usage is TRBV2 and J usage is TRBJ2-3; D is unresolved. The germline CDR1 and CDR2 sequences are SNHLY and FYNNEI. The CDR3 loop spans 14 amino acids. Trimming took off 3 bases at V and 0 bases at J, with 7 bases between the two ends. CDR3 bases: TGTGCCAGCAGTGATAACTTTAGCACAGATACGCAGTATTTT. The encoded protein is CASSDNFSTDTQYF.

V gene TRBV6-6 combines with J gene TRBJ1-4; D might be TRBD1 (5 bases). The ends were cut back, 0 bases at V and 5 bases at J, with 10 bases in the middle. This CDR3 is built from 15 residues. Germline CDR1 MNHNY, CDR2 SVGAGI (reference sequence). CDR3 bases: TGTGCCAGCAGTTACTCATGGGGGGGAAATGAAAAACTGTTTTTT. It codes for CASSYSWGGNEKLFF.

This chain joins TRBV27 and TRBJ1-5; unclear D gene. The V and J ends lost 4 bases and 0 bases respectively, with 7 bases between them. The V gene's germline CDR1 is MNHEY and CDR2 SMNVEV (reference sequence). The CDR3 has 14 residues. The CDR3 protein is CASSSGYSNQPQHF. In DNA form, the CDR3 reads TGTGCCAGCAGTTCTGGGTATAGCAATCAGCCCCAGCATTTT.

V and J are TRBV30 and TRBJ2-7, with TRBD1 as a possible D gene (5 bases). The CDR3 loop spans 13 amino acids. V dropped 4 bases and J dropped 5 bases, with 15 bases sitting between them. Germline V gives CDR1 GTSNPN, CDR2 SVGIG (reference sequence). The CDR3 spells CAWNPARVNEQYF. The CDR3 nucleotides are TGTGCCTGGAACCCCGCCAGGGTAAACGAGCAGTACTTC.

This clone was observed a few times. J is TRBJ2-5 and V is TRBV5-4, with 8 bases aligning to TRBD2. Germline-derived CDR1 and CDR2 are SGHNT and YYREEE (reference sequence). The V segment lost 4 bases and the J segment 4 bases; nucleotides outside the gene matches: 6. There are 14 residues in the CDR3. The DNA of the CDR3 is TGTGCCAGCAGCATAGCGGGGCCGGGAGAGACCCAGTACTTC. The encoded protein is CASSIAGPGETQYF. The complete variable domain, with remaining parts taken from reference TRBV5-4 and TRBJ2-5, reads ETGVTQSPTHLIKTRGQQVTLRCSSQSGHNTVSWYQQALGQGPQFIFQYYREEENGRGNFPPRFSGLQFPNYSSELNVNALELDDSALYLCASSIAGPGETQYFGPGTRLLVL.

The CDR3 reads CASSLDRGPSYEQYF. CDR3 bases: TGTGCCAGCAGCCTCGACAGGGGGCCCTCCTACGAGCAGTACTTC. The rearrangement joins TRBV7-6 to TRBJ2-7, with 10 bases fitting TRBD1. This CDR3 spans 15 amino acids. V lost 5 bases to trimming and J lost 0 bases; unmatched junction nucleotides: 4. Germline V gene lookup returns CDR1 SGHVS and CDR2 FNYEAQ.

The chain's CDR3 is CASSMTSGAPDTQYF. The DNA for the CDR3 is TGTGCCAGCAGCATGACTAGCGGGGCCCCAGATACGCAGTATTTT. The chain employs TRBV5-5 and TRBJ2-3; 11 bases line up with TRBD2. Germline lookup yields CDR1 SGHKS and CDR2 YYEKEE (reference sequence). The V gene end was trimmed by 4 bases and the J gene end by 4 bases; junction bases not matched to a gene: 5. This CDR3 contains 15 residues.

The rearrangement joins TRBV4-1 to TRBJ2-3; D uncertain. The CDR3 runs 15 residues. Germline lookup yields CDR1 MGHRA and CDR2 YSYEKL. The germline V and J ends were trimmed by 0 bases and 2 bases, with 9 bases remaining between them. The CDR3 region has the DNA TGCGCCAGCAGCCAAGATGCCGGTCCCACAGATACGCAGTATTTT. Translation: CASSQDAGPTDTQYF.

This chain links TRBV6-5 with TRBJ2-1; 7 nucleotides agree with TRBD1. CDR3 length: 12 residues. J lost 7 bases, V lost 9 bases, and 6 bases had no gene match. Germline V gene sequence: CDR1 MNHEY, CDR2 SVGAGI. The CDR3 sequence is CASRGGLNEQFF. Here the CDR3 DNA reads TGTGCCAGTAGAGGGGGCCTGAATGAGCAGTTCTTC.

The V call is TRBV5-1, the J call TRBJ2-6; TRBD2 matches 7 bases. CDR1 and CDR2 (germline): SGHRS, YFSETQ. The CDR3 spans 16 residues. V trimming: 4 bases; J trimming: 0 bases; junction bases outside the gene matches: 4. Here the CDR3 reads CASSRGGSSGANVLTF. DNA of the CDR3: TGCGCCAGCAGCCGCGGGGGAAGCTCTGGGGCCAACGTCCTGACTTTC.

V and J are TRBV6-4 and TRBJ2-6, with D unclear. From germline, CDR1 is MRHNA and CDR2 SNTAGT. V was shortened by 0 bases and J by 0 bases, with 3 bases between the two germline ends. The CDR3 sequence is 15 residues long. The CDR3 DNA follows: TGTGCCAGCAGTGACTCCAGCTCTGGGGCCAACGTCCTGACTTTC. Translating gives CASSDSSSGANVLTF.

The genes are TRBV5-4 and TRBJ1-2; 8 positions match TRBD1. The germline gives CDR1 SGHNT, CDR2 YYREEE (reference sequence). CDR3 length: 16 residues. Losses at the gene ends were 5 bases for V and 4 bases for J; bases not matched to a gene: 13. The CDR3, as DNA: TGTGCCAGCAGGTTAACCCGACAGGGGATGGGCTATGGCTACACCTTC. Residues: CASRLTRQGMGYGYTF.

The rearrangement joins TRBV7-2 to TRBJ2-2; 9 nucleotides agree with TRBD2. The germline CDR1 and CDR2 sequences are SGHTA and FQGNSA. J lost 3 bases, V lost 2 bases, and 10 bases had no gene match. This CDR3 comprises 18 residues. CDR3 DNA sequence: TGTGCCAGCAGCTTACTAGGCGGGGGGGCCAGGGACACCGGGGAGCTGTTTTTT. Translation gives CASSLLGGGARDTGELFF.